This T cell receptor (beta chain) was captured by sequencing in a study of cytomegalovirus exposure and HLA in healthy donors. Germline-derived CDR1 and CDR2 are MNHEY and SVGAGI. The CDR3 is made up of 15 amino acids. V lost 8 bases, J lost 2 bases, and 8 bases stayed unmatched. Vbeta (60) and Jbeta (13) primers were used in the PCR. The table came from immunoSEQ multiplex PCR; TCRdb's copy has only in-frame clones and leaves some out. This table has more than 80,000 clones, about two thirds appearing once. This clonotype was obtained from a female donor in good health and CMV-seronegative. V gene TRBV6-5 combines with J gene TRBJ1-4, with TRBD1 matching over 7 bases. Sample: PBMCs. The CDR3 is CASRDRVSTNEKLFF. In DNA form, the CDR3 reads TGTGCCAGCCGGGACAGAGTCTCCACTAATGAAAAACTGTTTTTT.